This is a list of T cell receptor beta chains from one sample in a study of T cell changes during pregnancy in multiple sclerosis. Using immunoSEQ multiplex PCR, the repertoire was profiled, and TCRdb retains in-frame clones only, with some absent. The sample holds around 99,000 clones, 85% to 95% seen once. The specimen was peripheral blood, collected in the third trimester of pregnancy. The receptors were sampled from a female donor in good health, enrolled as a control in a pregnancy study. Both conserved end residues are part of each CDR3. A D gene is named only where the DNA matches it firmly. Not every row has a clone size; where given, it reads once, few, many or a size class.

>TRBV12-5|once|TRBJ1-5|.
TGTGCTAGTGGTTTGGTACTTCTTTTGTGGTTTCGGGGCAATCAGCCCCAGCATTTT
CASGLVLLLWFRGNQPQHF
>TRBV30|.|TRBJ1-5|.
TGTGCCTGGAGTGATCAAGCCGCTCAGCCCCAGCATTTT
CAWSDQAAQPQHF
>TRBV4-1|.|TRBJ2-5|.
TGCGCCAGCAGCCAACGGGTCATCCAAGAGACCCAGTACTTC
CASSQRVIQETQYF
>TRBV7-2|.|TRBJ1-2|.
TGTGCCAGCAGCTTAACCTCGGGCAGGGCACAACCAGCTAACTATGGCTACACCTTC
CASSLTSGRAQPANYGYTF
>TRBV6-1|.|TRBJ1-2|.
TGTGCCGTCCCCTCCTATCTTCAGGGAGGTGGCTACACCTTC
CAVPSYLQGGGYTF
>TRBV30|once|TRBJ2-5|.
TGTGCCTGGAGCTCCCCCGGGACCCAGTACTTC
CAWSSPGTQYF
>TRBV4-3|.|TRBJ2-7|.
TGCGCCAGCAGCCTTCAGGTACGGGGGACCGACGAGCAGTACTTC
CASSLQVRGTDEQYF
>TRBV7-9|.|TRBJ2-1|.
TGTGCCAGCAGCTCGAGGACTCACGAGCAGTTCTTC
CASSSRTHEQFF
>TRBV9|.|TRBJ1-2|.
TGTGCCAGCAGCGTAGCCGGGGTGTCGAACTATGGCTACACCTTC
CASSVAGVSNYGYTF
>TRBV18|.|TRBJ2-7|TRBD1
TGTGCCAGCTCTCCGGGACAGGAGTCCCACGAGCAGTACTTC
CASSPGQESHEQYF
>TRBV6-1|.|TRBJ2-5|TRBD1
TGTGCCAGCAGTGAAGCGCTTCTGGGGACAGGGGTCGACTACGAACACTTC
CASSEALLGTGVDYEHF
>TRBV29-1|.|TRBJ1-1|TRBD1
TGCAGCGTTGATACCGGGACAGGGAGGAACACTGAAGCTTTCTTT
CSVDTGTGRNTEAFF
>TRBV5-8|.|TRBJ2-3|.
TGTGCCAGCAGCTTAACCCAGTTTAGCACAGATACGCAGTATTTT
CASSLTQFSTDTQYF
>TRBV7-2|.|TRBJ2-3|.
TGTGCCAGCAGCTTATTCCCAGGGCCAGATACGCAGTATTTT
CASSLFPGPDTQYF
>TRBV19|.|TRBJ1-2|.
TGTGCCAGTAGTAGAGACAGCTATGGCTACACCTTC
CASSRDSYGYTF
>TRBV12-5|.|TRBJ1-1|.
TGTGCTAGTGGTTTGGTAATCGGGGGGGTAGATAGCACTGAAGCTTTCTTT
CASGLVIGGVDSTEAFF
>TRBV7-9|.|TRBJ1-5|TRBD1
TGTGCCAGCAGCTCAGACAGGGGAACTAGCAATCAGCCCCAGCATTTT
CASSSDRGTSNQPQHF
>TRBV4-3|.|TRBJ1-1|TRBD1
TGCGCCAGCAGCCAATCTTACAGGGGCATGAACACTGAAGCTTTCTTT
CASSQSYRGMNTEAFF
>TRBV6-5|.|TRBJ2-3|TRBD1
TGTGCCAGCAGCGGACAGGACACAGATACGCAGTATTTT
CASSGQDTDTQYF
>TRBV5-4|.|TRBJ2-2|.
TGTGCCAGCAGTCGGGCCGCGGGGCAGGGTGCCGGGGAGCTGTTTTTT
CASSRAAGQGAGELFF
>TRBV20-1|.|TRBJ2-7|.
TGCAGTGCTAGGGAGGTCTACGAGCAGTACTTC
CSAREVYEQYF
>TRBV11-3|once|TRBJ2-7|.
TGTGCCAGCAGCTTAGTGCAGGGGCTCAGCGAGCAGTACTTC
CASSLVQGLSEQYF
>TRBV18|.|TRBJ2-7|.
TGTGCCAGCTCAGTTCGTCAGGCCGATCAAACCTACGAGCAGTACTTC
CASSVRQADQTYEQYF
>TRBV19|few|TRBJ1-1|TRBD1
TGTGCCAGTAGTATCACAGGGGAAACTGAAGCTTTCTTT
CASSITGETEAFF
>TRBV5-5|.|TRBJ2-7|.
TGTGCCAGCGGCGGGACTCCGTCCTACGAGCAGTACTTC
CASGGTPSYEQYF
>TRBV7-2|.|TRBJ2-3|TRBD2
TGTGCCAGCAGCCCTAGGCCCAGTAGCGGGGGGTCCACAGATACGCAGTATTTT
CASSPRPSSGGSTDTQYF
>TRBV4-3|.|TRBJ2-2|TRBD2
TGCGCCAGCAGCCAAGACCCGGGGGGGCGGATCACCGGGGAGCTGTTTTTT
CASSQDPGGRITGELFF
>TRBV6-1|.|TRBJ2-1|TRBD2
TGTGCCGGGACTAGCGGGGGAAATGAGCAGTTCTTC
CAGTSGGNEQFF
>TRBV30|.|TRBJ2-1|TRBD2
TGTGCCTGGAGCAGCGGGGGGCCCGTAGAGCAGTTCTTC
CAWSSGGPVEQFF
>TRBV29-1|.|TRBJ2-7|.
TGCAGCGTTGAAGTAGGAGCCCTCCCCGGGACACCACTTTACGAGCAGTACTTC
CSVEVGALPGTPLYEQYF
>TRBV7-2|.|TRBJ2-7|.
TGTGCCAGCAGCTTCGGATGGGGGCCAACCTACGAGCAGTACTTC
CASSFGWGPTYEQYF
>TRBV5-1|.|TRBJ2-3|TRBD1
TGCGCCAGCAGCTTGACGGGGCAGGGGGCTTGGGATACGCAGTATTTT
CASSLTGQGAWDTQYF
>TRBV11-1|.|TRBJ2-3|TRBD2
TGTGCCAGCAGCTTGGAGCTAGCGGGGGAGTTAGATACGCAGTATTTT
CASSLELAGELDTQYF
>TRBV5-1|.|TRBJ1-2|.
TGCGCCAGCAGCTTGGAGGGTACAGGGTATGGCTACACCTTC
CASSLEGTGYGYTF
>TRBV7-2|.|TRBJ1-2|.
TGTGCCAGCAGCTTACAAGGTTTTGAGGGTGGCTACACCTTC
CASSLQGFEGGYTF
>TRBV7-3|.|TRBJ2-5|.
TGTGCCAGCAGCTTAAGTTTGGGGGGTCAAGAGACCCAGTACTTC
CASSLSLGGQETQYF
>TRBV7-2|.|TRBJ2-5|TRBD2
TGTGCCAGCAGCTTCTCGGGGGGAGAGACCCAGTACTTC
CASSFSGGETQYF
>TRBV18|.|TRBJ1-5|.
TGTGCCAGCTCACCACAGGGGGTAGGTCAGCCCCAGCATTTT
CASSPQGVGQPQHF
>TRBV18|.|TRBJ1-5|TRBD1
TGTGCCAGCTCACCGACAGGGACCTATGGAGGCAATCAGCCCCAGCATTTT
CASSPTGTYGGNQPQHF
>TRBV30|once|TRBJ2-1|TRBD1
TGTGCCTGGAGGGACAGGACTAATGAGCAGTTCTTC
CAWRDRTNEQFF
>TRBV4-2|.|TRBJ1-5|.
TGTGCCAGCAGCCAAGCCTTCGACAGGTCCTTCGAAGGTGTCCCCCAGCATTTT
CASSQAFDRSFEGVPQHF
>TRBV6-4|few|TRBJ1-5|TRBD1
TGTGCCAGCAGTGAGGGGACAGGGGGTCAGCCCCAGCATTTT
CASSEGTGGQPQHF
>TRBV11-3|.|TRBJ2-3|TRBD2
TGTGCCAGCAGCTTAGGCCGGGGGGCAGATACGCAGTATTTT
CASSLGRGADTQYF
>TRBV5-4|.|TRBJ2-3|TRBD2
TGTGCCAGCAGCCTAGCGGGGGAAGGCACAGATACGCAGTATTTT
CASSLAGEGTDTQYF
>TRBV5-6|.|TRBJ1-4|.
TGTGCCAGCAGCCCACATACAGGGCCGAGAAATGAAAAACTGTTTTTT
CASSPHTGPRNEKLFF
>TRBV19|.|TRBJ2-7|.
TGTGCCAGTAGTATAGCGGGCTACGAGCAGTACTTC
CASSIAGYEQYF
>TRBV5-5|.|TRBJ2-1|TRBD2
TGTGCCAGCAGCTTGCCCGGGAGGTTAACTTACAATGAGCAGTTCTTC
CASSLPGRLTYNEQFF
>TRBV7-2|once|TRBJ1-6|.
TGTGCCAGCACCGGTACCGGGACACGAAATTCACCCCTCCACTTT
CASTGTGTRNSPLHF
>TRBV5-1|.|TRBJ2-1|.
TGCGCCAGCAGCTTGGGAAGTAGCTACAATGAGCAGTTCTTC
CASSLGSSYNEQFF
>TRBV6-5|.|TRBJ2-1|.
TGTGCCAGCAGTTACGGGGGGAGCTCCTACAATGAGCAGTTCTTC
CASSYGGSSYNEQFF
>TRBV4-3|.|TRBJ2-7|.
TGCGCCAGCAGCCAAGATACCGCTAGCTCCTACGAGCAGTACTTC
CASSQDTASSYEQYF
>TRBV27|.|TRBJ2-7|TRBD1
TGTGCCAGCAGGGGGGACAGCAAACCCTTCTACGAGCAGTACTTC
CASRGDSKPFYEQYF
>TRBV11-2|.|TRBJ1-4|.
TGTGCCAGCAGGCTAAGAAGAGGTTCCGGAAAACTGTTTTTT
CASRLRRGSGKLFF
>TRBV29-1|.|TRBJ1-2|TRBD1
TGCAGCGTCACCCGGGACAGGGGTTCTCTTGGCTACACCTTC
CSVTRDRGSLGYTF
>TRBV4-2|.|TRBJ2-1|TRBD2
TGTGCCAGCAGCCGAGGCAGCGGGGACAATGAGCAGTTCTTC
CASSRGSGDNEQFF
>TRBV11-3|.|TRBJ2-7|.
TGTGCCAGCAGGGGGGCGACCTACGAGCAGTACTTC
CASRGATYEQYF
>TRBV4-3|few|TRBJ1-1|.
TGCGCCAGCAGCCATCTCCTACAAGGGGGGGACACTGAAGCTTTCTTT
CASSHLLQGGDTEAFF
>TRBV10-3|.|TRBJ2-7|TRBD1
TGTGCCACCGGGCCCCGGGACAGGGATTCCTACGAGCAGTACTTC
CATGPRDRDSYEQYF
>TRBV19|few|TRBJ1-2|TRBD1
TGTGCCAGTCGCCACAGGGGACCAGGCTATGGCTACACCTTC
CASRHRGPGYGYTF